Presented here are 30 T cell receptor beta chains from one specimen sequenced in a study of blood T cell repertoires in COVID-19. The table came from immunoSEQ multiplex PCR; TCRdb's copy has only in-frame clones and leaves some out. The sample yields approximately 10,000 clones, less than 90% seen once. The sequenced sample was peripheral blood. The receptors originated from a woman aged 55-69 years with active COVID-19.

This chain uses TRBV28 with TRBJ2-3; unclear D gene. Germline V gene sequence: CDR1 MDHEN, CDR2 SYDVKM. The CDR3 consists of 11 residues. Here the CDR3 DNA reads TGTGTCACAGCAAGCACAGATACGCAGTATTTT. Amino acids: CVTASTDTQYF.

The DNA of the CDR3 is TGTGCCAGCTCAGGGGGGACGCAGTATTTT. Protein sequence: CASSGGTQYF. The chain is built from TRBV27 and TRBJ2-3, with a weak D call TRBD1 (7 bases). CDR1 is MNHEY and CDR2 is SMNVEV in the germline V gene (reference sequence). Trimming cost V 8 bases and J 9 bases, with 9 bases left between them. The CDR3 covers 10 residues.

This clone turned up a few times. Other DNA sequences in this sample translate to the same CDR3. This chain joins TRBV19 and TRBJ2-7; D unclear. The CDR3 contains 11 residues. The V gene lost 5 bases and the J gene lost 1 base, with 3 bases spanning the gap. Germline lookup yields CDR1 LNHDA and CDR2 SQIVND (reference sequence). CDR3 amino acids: CASSSSYEQYF. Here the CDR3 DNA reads TGTGCCAGTAGTTCTTCCTACGAGCAGTACTTC.

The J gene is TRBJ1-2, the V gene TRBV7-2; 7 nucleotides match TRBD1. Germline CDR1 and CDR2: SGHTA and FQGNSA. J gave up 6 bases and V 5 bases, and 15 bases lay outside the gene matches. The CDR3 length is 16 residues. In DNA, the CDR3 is TGTGCCAGCAGCCCCTGGCGAGGACAGGCCGGTCATGGCTACACCTTC. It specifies CASSPWRGQAGHGYTF.

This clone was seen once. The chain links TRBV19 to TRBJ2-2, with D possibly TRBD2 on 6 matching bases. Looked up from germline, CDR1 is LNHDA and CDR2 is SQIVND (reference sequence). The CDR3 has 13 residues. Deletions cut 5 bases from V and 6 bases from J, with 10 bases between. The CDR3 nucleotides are TGTGCCAGTAGTCGATCGGGGGCCGGGGAGCTGTTTTTT. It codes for CASSRSGAGELFF.

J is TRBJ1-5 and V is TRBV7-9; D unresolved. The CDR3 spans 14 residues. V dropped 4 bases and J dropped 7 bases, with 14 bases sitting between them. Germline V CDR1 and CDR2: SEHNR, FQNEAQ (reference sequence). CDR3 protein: CASSSGVYGQPQHF. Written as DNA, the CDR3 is TGTGCCAGCAGCTCAGGTGTTTATGGGCAGCCCCAGCATTTT.

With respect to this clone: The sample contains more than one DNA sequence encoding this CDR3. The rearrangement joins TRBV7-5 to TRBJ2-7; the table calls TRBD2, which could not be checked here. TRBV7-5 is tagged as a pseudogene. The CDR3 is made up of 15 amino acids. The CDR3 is CVRSLPGLAGEEQYF. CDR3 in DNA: TGTGTCAGAAGTCTACCCGGACTAGCGGGAGAGGAGCAGTACTTC.

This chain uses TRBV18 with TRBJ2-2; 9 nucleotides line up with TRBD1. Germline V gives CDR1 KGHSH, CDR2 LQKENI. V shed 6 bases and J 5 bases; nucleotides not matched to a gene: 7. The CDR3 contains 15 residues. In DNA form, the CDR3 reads TGTGCCAGCTCCCCAGGACAGGGGATAACCGGGGAGCTGTTTTTT. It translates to CASSPGQGITGELFF.

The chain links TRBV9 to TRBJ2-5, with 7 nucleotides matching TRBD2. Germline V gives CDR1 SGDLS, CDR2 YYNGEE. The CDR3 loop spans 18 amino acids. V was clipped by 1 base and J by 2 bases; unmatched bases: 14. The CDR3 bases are TGTGCCAGCAGCGTATCGGCCTCTGGGGCTAGCGGTCAAGAGACCCAGTACTTC. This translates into CASSVSASGASGQETQYF.

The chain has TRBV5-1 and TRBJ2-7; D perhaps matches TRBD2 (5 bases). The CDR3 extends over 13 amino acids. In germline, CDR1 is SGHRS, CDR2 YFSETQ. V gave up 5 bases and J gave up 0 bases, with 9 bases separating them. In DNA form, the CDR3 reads TGCGCCAGCAGAAGAGCGGACTCCTACGAGCAGTACTTC. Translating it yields CASRRADSYEQYF.

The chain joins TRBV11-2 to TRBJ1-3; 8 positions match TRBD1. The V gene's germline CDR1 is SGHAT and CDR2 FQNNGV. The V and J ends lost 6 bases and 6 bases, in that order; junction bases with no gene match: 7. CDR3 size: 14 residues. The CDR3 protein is CASSPLRGLNTIYF. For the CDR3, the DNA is TGTGCCAGCAGTCCTCTCAGGGGGCTAAACACCATATATTTT.

The CDR3 is CASSQDRGQDTEAFF. CDR3 in DNA: TGCGCCAGCAGCCAAGACAGGGGGCAGGACACTGAAGCTTTCTTT. The chain couples TRBV4-1 to TRBJ1-1, with 8 bases matching TRBD1. With 0 bases clipped from V and 3 bases from J, the junction kept 3 bases outside the gene matches. The CDR3 runs to 15 residues. Germline CDR1 is MGHRA and CDR2 is YSYEKL.

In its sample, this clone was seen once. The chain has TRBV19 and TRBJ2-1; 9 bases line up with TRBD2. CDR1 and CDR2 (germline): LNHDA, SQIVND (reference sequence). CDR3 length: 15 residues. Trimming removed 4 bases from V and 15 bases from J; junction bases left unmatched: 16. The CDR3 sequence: CASSRSEGVLAGLFF. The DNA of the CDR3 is TGTGCCAGTAGTAGGTCGGAAGGGGTACTAGCGGGCCTGTTCTTC.

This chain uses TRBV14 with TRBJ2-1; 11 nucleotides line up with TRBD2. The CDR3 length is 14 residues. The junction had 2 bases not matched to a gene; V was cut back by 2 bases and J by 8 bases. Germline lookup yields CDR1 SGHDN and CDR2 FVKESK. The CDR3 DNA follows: TGTGCCAGCAGCCAAACTAGCGGGGGTTATGAGCAGTTCTTC. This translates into CASSQTSGGYEQFF.

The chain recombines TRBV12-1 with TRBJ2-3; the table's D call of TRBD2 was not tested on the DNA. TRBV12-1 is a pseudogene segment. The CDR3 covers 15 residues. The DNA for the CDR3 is TGTGCCATGAAAAGGGCCGGACTAGCTGCCGATACGCAGTATTTT. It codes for CAMKRAGLAADTQYF.

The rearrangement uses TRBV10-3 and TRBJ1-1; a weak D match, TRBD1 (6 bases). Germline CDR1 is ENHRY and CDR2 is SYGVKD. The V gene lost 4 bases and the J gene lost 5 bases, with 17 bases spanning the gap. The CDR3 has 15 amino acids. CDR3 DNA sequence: TGTGCCATCAGTGGGGCAGGGGCGAGGAGGACTGAAGCTTTCTTT. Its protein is CAISGAGARRTEAFF.

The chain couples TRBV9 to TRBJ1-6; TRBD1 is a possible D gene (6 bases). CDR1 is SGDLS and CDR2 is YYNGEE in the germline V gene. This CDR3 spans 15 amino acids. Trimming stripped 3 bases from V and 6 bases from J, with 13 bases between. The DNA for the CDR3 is TGTGCCAGCAGCGCAGATTTGGGGGCTAATTCACCCCTCCACTTT. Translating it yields CASSADLGANSPLHF.

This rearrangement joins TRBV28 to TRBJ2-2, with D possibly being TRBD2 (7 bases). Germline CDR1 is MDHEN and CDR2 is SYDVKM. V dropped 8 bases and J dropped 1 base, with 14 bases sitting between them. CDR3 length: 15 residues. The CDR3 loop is CASGAGGLNTGELFF. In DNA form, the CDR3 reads TGTGCCAGCGGCGCCGGGGGGCTGAACACCGGGGAGCTGTTTTTT.

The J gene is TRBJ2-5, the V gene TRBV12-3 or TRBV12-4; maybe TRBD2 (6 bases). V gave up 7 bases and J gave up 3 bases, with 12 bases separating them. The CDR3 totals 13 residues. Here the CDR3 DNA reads TGTGCCAGCACCCCTTGGGGGGAAGAGACCCAGTACTTC. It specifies CASTPWGEETQYF.

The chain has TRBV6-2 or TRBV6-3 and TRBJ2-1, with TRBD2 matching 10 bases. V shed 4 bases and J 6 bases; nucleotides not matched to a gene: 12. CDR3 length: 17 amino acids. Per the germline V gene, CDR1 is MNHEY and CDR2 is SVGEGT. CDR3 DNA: TGTGCCAGCAGTTTTGGAGCGGGGGGGCCTGGGAGCAATGAGCAGTTCTTC. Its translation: CASSFGAGGPGSNEQFF.

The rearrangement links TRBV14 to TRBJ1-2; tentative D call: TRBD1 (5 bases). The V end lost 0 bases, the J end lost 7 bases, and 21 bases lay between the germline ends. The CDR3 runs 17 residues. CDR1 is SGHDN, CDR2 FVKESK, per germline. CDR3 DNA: TGTGCCAGCAGCCAAGATCCGGGACTAAGGGCGGCTGGTGGCTACACCTTC. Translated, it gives CASSQDPGLRAAGGYTF.

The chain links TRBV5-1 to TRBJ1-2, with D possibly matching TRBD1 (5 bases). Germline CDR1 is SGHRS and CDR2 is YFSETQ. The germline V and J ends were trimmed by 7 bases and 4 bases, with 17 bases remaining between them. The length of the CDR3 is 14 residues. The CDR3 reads CASGGDRGFYGYTF. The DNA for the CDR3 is TGCGCCAGCGGGGGGGACCGGGGCTTCTATGGCTACACCTTC.

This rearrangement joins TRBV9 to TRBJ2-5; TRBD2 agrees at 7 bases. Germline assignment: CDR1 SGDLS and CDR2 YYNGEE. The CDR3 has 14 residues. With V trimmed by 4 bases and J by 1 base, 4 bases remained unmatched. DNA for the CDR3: TGTGCCAGCAGCCTCGGGACTACCCAAGAGACCCAGTACTTC. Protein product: CASSLGTTQETQYF.

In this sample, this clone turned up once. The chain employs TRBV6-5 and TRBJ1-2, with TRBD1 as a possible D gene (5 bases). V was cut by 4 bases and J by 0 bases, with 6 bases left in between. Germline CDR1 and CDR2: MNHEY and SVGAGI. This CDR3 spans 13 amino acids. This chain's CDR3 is CASSLQANYGYTF. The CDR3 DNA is TGTGCCAGCAGTTTACAGGCTAACTATGGCTACACCTTC.

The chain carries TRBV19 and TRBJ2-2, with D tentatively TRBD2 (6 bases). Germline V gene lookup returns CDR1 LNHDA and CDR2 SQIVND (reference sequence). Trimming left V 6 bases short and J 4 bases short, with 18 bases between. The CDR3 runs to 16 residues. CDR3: CASSSPGGSGTGELFF. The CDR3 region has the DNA TGTGCCAGTAGCAGCCCCGGGGGTAGCGGCACCGGGGAGCTGTTTTTT.

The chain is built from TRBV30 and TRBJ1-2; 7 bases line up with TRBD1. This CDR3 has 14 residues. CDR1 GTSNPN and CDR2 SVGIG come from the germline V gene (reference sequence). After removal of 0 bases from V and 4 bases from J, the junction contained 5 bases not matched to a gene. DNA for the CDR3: TGTGCCTGGAGTGTTAAGGGGGCAGGCTATGGCTACACCTTC. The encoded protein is CAWSVKGAGYGYTF.

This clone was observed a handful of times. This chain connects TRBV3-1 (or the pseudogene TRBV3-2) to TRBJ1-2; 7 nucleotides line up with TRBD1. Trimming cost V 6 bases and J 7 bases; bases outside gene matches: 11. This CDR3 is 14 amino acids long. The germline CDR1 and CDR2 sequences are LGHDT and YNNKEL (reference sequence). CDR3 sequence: CASSHRGSFSGYTF. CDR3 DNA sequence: TGTGCCAGCAGTCACAGGGGCAGTTTTAGTGGCTACACCTTC.

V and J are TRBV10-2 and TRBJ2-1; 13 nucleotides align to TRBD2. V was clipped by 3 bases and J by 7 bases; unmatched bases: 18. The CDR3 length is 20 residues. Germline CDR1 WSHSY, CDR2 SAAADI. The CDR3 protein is CASSDRRTSGSTGFRNEQFF. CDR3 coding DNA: TGCGCCAGCAGTGATAGGAGGACTAGCGGGAGTACGGGGTTCCGGAATGAGCAGTTCTTC.

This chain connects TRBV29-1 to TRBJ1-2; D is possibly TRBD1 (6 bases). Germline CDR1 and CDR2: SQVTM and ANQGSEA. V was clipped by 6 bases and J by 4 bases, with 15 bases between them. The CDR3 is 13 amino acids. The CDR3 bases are TGCAGCGTAAACTCAGGGGCCCCCTATGGCTACACCTTC. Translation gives CSVNSGAPYGYTF.

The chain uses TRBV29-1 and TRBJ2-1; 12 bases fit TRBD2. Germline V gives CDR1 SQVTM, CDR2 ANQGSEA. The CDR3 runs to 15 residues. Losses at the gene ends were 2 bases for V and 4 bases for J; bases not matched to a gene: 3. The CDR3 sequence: CSVESTSGGYNEQFF. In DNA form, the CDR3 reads TGCAGCGTTGAATCTACTAGCGGGGGGTACAATGAGCAGTTCTTC.